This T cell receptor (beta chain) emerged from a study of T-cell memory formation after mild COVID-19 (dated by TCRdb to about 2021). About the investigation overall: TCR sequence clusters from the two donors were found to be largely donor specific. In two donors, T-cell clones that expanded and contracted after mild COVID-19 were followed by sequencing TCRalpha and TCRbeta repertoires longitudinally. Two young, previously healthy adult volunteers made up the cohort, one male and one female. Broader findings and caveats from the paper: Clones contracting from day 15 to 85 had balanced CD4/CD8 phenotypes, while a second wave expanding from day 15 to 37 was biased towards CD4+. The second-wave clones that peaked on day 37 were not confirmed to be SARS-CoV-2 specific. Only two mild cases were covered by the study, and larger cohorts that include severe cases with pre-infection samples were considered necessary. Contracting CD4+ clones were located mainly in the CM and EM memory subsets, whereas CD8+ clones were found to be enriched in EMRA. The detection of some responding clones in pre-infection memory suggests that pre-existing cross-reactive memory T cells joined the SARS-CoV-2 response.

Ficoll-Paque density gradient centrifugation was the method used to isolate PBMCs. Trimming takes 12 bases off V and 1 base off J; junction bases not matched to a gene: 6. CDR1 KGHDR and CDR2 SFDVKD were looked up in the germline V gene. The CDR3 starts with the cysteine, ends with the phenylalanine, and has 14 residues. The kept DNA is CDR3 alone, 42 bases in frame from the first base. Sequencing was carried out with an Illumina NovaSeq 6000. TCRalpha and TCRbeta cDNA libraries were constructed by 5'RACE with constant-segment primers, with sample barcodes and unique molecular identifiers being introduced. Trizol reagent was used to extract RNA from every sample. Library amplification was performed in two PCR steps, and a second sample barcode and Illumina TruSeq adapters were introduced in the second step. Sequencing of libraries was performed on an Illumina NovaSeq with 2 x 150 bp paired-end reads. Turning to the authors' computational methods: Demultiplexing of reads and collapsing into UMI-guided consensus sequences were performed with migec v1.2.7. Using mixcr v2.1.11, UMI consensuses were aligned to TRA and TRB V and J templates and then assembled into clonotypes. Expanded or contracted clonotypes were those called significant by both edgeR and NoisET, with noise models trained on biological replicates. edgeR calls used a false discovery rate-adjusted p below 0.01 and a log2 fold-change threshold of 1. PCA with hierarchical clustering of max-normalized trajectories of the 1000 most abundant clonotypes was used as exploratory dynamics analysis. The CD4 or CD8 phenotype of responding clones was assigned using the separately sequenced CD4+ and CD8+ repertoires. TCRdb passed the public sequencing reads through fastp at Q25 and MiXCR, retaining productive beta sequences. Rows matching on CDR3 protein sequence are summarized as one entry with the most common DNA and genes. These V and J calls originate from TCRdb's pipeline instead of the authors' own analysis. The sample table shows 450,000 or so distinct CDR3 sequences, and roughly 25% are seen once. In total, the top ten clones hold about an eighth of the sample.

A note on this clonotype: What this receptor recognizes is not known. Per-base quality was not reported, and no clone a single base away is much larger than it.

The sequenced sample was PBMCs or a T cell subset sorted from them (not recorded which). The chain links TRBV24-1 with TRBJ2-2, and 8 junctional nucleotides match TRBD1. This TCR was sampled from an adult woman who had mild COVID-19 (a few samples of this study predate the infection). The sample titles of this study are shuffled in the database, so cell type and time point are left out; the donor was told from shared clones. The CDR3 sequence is CAVQGARNTGELFF. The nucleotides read TGTGCCGTCCAGGGGGCGCGGAACACCGGGGAGCTGTTTTTT.